The clone carrying this T cell receptor (beta chain) turned up a few times. MiXCR, applied by TCRdb to the 5' RACE reads, yields one record per CDR3 protein. The table shows around 37,000 distinct CDR3 sequences, with roughly 29% occurring only once. The receptor was derived from a female donor with breast cancer. Sequencing was performed on memory CD4+ T cells sorted from a lymph node. Subset of the sample: memory CD4+ T cells, CD4+CD45RO+CD25-.

The CDR3 loop reads CASSYSPRSTDTQYF. DNA for the CDR3: TGTGCCAGCAGTTACTCCCCTAGGAGCACAGATACGCAGTATTTT. The chain couples TRBV6-5 to TRBJ2-3; D not certain. The CDR3 spans 15 residues. The germline V and J ends were trimmed by 0 bases and 0 bases, with 7 bases remaining between them. Germline values: CDR1 MNHEY, CDR2 SVGAGI.